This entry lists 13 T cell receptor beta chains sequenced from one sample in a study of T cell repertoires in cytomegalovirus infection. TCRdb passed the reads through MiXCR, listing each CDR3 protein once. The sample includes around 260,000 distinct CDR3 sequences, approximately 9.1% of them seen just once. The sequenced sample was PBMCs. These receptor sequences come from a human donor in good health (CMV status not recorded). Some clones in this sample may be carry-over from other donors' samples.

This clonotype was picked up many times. This CDR3 is CASTDLLTYEQYF. CDR3 bases: TGTGCCAGCACTGACCTCCTTACCTACGAGCAGTACTTC. The chain has TRBV7-8 and TRBJ2-7; no clear D. The CDR3 loop spans 13 amino acids. CDR1 SGHVS and CDR2 FQNEAQ come from the germline V gene. V was shortened by 7 bases and J by 2 bases, with 12 bases between the two germline ends.

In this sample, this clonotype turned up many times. CDR3 residues: CASSLNRGLREQFF. In DNA, the CDR3 is TGTGCCAGCAGCTTAAATAGGGGGTTAAGGGAGCAGTTCTTC. The chain carries TRBV7-8 and TRBJ2-1; perhaps TRBD1 as D (6 bases). CDR3 length equals 14 residues. Trimming took off 2 bases at V and 10 bases at J, with 15 bases between the two ends. Germline V gene lookup returns CDR1 SGHVS and CDR2 FQNEAQ.

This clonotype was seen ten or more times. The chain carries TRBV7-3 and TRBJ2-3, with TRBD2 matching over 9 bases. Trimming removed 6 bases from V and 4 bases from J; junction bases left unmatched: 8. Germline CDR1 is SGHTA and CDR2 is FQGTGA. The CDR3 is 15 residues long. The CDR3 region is CASSTPRGGPDTQYF. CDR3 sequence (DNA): TGTGCCAGCAGTACCCCGCGGGGGGGCCCAGATACGCAGTATTTT. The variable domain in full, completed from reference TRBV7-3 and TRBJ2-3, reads GAGVSQTPSNKVTEKGKYVELRCDPISGHTALYWYRQSLGQGPEFLIYFQGTGAADDSGLPNDRFFAVRPEGSVSTLKIQRTERGDSAVYLCASSTPRGGPDTQYFGPGTRLTVL.

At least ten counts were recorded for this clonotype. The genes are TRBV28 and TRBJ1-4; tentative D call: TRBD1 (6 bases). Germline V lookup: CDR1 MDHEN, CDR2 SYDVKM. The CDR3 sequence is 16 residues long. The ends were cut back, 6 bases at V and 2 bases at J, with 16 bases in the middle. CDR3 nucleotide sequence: TGTGCCAGCAGCGGGACAACATTCTCCACTAATGAAAAACTGTTTTTT. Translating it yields CASSGTTFSTNEKLFF.

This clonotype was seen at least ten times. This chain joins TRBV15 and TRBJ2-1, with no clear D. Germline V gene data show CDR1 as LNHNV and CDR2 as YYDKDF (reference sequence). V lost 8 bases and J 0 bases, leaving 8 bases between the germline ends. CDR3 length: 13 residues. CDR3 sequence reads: CATRHRSYNEQFF. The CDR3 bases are TGTGCCACCCGACACCGCTCCTACAATGAGCAGTTCTTC.

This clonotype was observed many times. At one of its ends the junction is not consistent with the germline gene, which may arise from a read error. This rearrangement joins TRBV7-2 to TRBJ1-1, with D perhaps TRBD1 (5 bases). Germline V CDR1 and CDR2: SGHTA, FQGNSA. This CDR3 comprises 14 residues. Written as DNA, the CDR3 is TGTGCCAGCAGCTCGCCGGGGGGGAACCCTGAAGCTTTCTTT. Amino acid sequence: CASSSPGGNPEAFF.

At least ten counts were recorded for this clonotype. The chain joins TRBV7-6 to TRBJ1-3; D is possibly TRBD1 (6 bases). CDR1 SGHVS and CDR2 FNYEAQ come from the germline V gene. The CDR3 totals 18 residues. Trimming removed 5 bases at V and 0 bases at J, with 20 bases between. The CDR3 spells CASSLKGGGPLSGNTIYF. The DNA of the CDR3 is TGTGCCAGCAGCCTAAAGGGGGGGGGACCGCTCTCTGGAAACACCATATATTTT.

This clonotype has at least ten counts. CDR3 DNA: TGTGCCAGCAGCTTAGGGGGGCAGGGTGAAAAACTGTTTTTT. Protein: CASSLGGQGEKLFF. The chain joins TRBV7-2 to TRBJ1-4; D is possibly TRBD1 (6 bases). V lost 1 base, J lost 7 bases, and 10 bases lay in between. CDR1 SGHTA and CDR2 FQGNSA come from the germline V gene. The CDR3 is 14 amino acids.

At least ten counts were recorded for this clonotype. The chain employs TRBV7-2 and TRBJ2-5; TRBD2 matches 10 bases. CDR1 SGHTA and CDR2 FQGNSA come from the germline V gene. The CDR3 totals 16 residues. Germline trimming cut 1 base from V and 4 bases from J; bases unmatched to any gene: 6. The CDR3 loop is CASSLVSGRGGETQYF. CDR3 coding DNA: TGTGCCAGCAGCTTAGTAAGCGGGAGGGGAGGAGAGACCCAGTACTTC. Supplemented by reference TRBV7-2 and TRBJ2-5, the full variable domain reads GAGVSQSPSNKVTEKGKDVELRCDPISGHTALYWYRQSLGQGLEFLIYFQGNSAPDKSGLPSDRFSAERTGGSVSTLTIQRTQQEDSAVYLCASSLVSGRGGETQYFGPGTRLLVL.

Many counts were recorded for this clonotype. CDR3 sequence (DNA): TGTGCCAGCAGCGCTCCGGGACAGGGGGGCGAAAAACTGTTTTTT. It encodes CASSAPGQGGEKLFF. The chain has TRBV7-2 and TRBJ1-4; 11 bases fit TRBD1. This CDR3 has 15 residues. Germline V gene lookup returns CDR1 SGHTA and CDR2 FQGNSA. V dropped 5 bases and J dropped 8; count of bases not matched to a gene: 7.

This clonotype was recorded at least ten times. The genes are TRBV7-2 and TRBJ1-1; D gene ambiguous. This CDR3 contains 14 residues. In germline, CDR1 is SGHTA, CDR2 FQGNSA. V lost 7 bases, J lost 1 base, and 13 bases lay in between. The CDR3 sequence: CASTFTRANTEAFF. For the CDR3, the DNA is TGTGCCAGCACCTTCACCCGGGCGAACACTGAAGCTTTCTTT. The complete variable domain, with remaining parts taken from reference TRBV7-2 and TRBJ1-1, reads GAGVSQSPSNKVTEKGKDVELRCDPISGHTALYWYRQSLGQGLEFLIYFQGNSAPDKSGLPSDRFSAERTGGSVSTLTIQRTQQEDSAVYLCASTFTRANTEAFFGQGTRLTVV.

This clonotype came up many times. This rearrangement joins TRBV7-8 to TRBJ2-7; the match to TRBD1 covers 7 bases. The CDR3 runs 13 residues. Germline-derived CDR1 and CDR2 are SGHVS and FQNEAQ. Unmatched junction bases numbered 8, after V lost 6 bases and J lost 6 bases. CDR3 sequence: CASRQDRASEQYF. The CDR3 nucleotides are TGTGCCAGCAGGCAAGACAGGGCGTCCGAGCAGTACTTC.

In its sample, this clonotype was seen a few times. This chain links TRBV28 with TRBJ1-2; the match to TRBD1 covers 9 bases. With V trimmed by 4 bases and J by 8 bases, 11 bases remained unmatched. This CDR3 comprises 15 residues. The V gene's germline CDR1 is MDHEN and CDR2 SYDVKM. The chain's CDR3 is CASSSVTGGRDGYTF. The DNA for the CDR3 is TGTGCCAGCAGTTCCGTGACAGGGGGAAGGGACGGCTACACCTTC.